The clone carrying this TCR beta chain was recorded at least ten times. This sample is drawn from a study of Graves' ophthalmopathy and Graves' hyperthyroidism. Additional autoimmune diseases, uncontrolled infections, pregnancy or lactation disqualified patients. Using RNA transcripts, the TCR beta CDR3 regions were amplified. HTBI primers primed a first-round RT-PCR, and a second-round multiplex PCR followed. MiXCR, run by TCRdb on the multiplex PCR reads, gives a single entry per CDR3 protein. The repertoire holds over a million distinct CDR3 sequences, with 35% to 40% as singletons. The sequencing sample was made of peripheral blood or thyroid tissue (not recorded which). This receptor was obtained from an adult man with Graves' hyperthyroidism.

CDR3: CASSEVVSNQPQHF. CDR3 coding DNA: TGTGCCAGCAGTGAGGTAGTGAGCAATCAGCCCCAGCATTTT. The V gene is TRBV6-6, the J gene TRBJ1-5; D unresolved. The CDR3 has 14 amino acids. The germline V gene has CDR1 MNHNY and CDR2 SVGAGI (reference sequence). V was cut by 5 bases and J by 1 base, with 9 bases left in between.